Listed here are 21 T cell receptor beta chains from one sample, sequenced in a study of response to subunit inactivated influenza vaccine. Using its own MiXCR run on the RT-PCR reads, TCRdb lists one record per CDR3 protein. The sample holds approximately 570,000 distinct CDR3 sequences; 7.6% are singletons and the top ten take 10% to 15%. The sequences come from PBMCs from blood, collected around 25 months after vaccination. These receptors were taken from a man between 50 and 75 years old who received an inactivated influenza vaccine.

The chain carries TRBV25-1 and TRBJ2-7, with TRBD1 matching over 7 bases. V lost 4 bases, J lost 5 bases, and 11 bases stayed unmatched. This CDR3 region has 15 residues. Germline CDR1 reads MGHDK; CDR2 reads SYGVNS. The DNA of the CDR3 is TGTGCCAGCAGTGCCCGACAGGGTGCAATGCACGAGCAGTACTTC. Amino acids: CASSARQGAMHEQYF.

Of note for this clonotype: A read error is possible here, since a much larger clone lies one base away. The chain combines TRBV7-2 with TRBJ2-5, with D maybe TRBD1 (6 bases). The CDR3 contains 14 residues. Germline V CDR1 and CDR2: SGHTA, FQGNSA. V lost 3 bases to trimming and J lost 6 bases, with 14 bases between them. The CDR3 here is CASSLGRGLQTQYF. The CDR3, as DNA: TGTGCCAGCAGCTTGGGCAGGGGATTACAGACCCAGTACTTC.

This clonotype was picked up many times. V gene TRBV12-3 or TRBV12-4 combines with J gene TRBJ2-4; weak D call: TRBD2 (6 bases). With 6 bases removed from V and 0 bases from J, the gap between germline ends came to 9 bases. This CDR3 is 14 amino acids long. The CDR3 loop is CASSKGLAKNIQYF. The CDR3 DNA sequence: TGTGCCAGCAGCAAGGGACTAGCCAAAAACATTCAGTACTTC.

This chain connects TRBV18 to TRBJ2-7; no clear D gene. Germline V gives CDR1 KGHSH, CDR2 LQKENI. This CDR3 spans 14 amino acids. V lost 3 bases, J lost 5 bases, and 14 bases lay in between. CDR3 in amino acids: CASSPVPGSHEQYF. In DNA, the CDR3 is TGTGCCAGCTCACCCGTGCCGGGTAGCCACGAGCAGTACTTC.

This clonotype was detected only a few times. The chain combines TRBV14 with TRBJ2-3; the match to TRBD2 covers 15 bases. Germline CDR1 is SGHDN and CDR2 is FVKESK. This CDR3 is 18 amino acids long. Trimming took 6 bases from V and 7 from J; bases not matched to a gene: 14. CDR3 bases: TGTGCCAGCAGTCTCGGGACTAGCGGGAGGCTAGAGTTTTATACGCAGTATTTT. Its translation is CASSLGTSGRLEFYTQYF.

This clonotype was counted ten times or more. V and J are TRBV7-2 and TRBJ2-7; the match to TRBD2 covers 9 bases. V lost 1 base to trimming and J lost 7 bases; unmatched junction nucleotides: 11. There are 16 residues in the CDR3. Germline CDR1 reads SGHTA; CDR2 reads FQGNSA. CDR3 coding DNA: TGTGCCAGCAGCTTAGAGGGTTTAGCGGGAGCGGTAGAGCAGTACTTC. Translation gives CASSLEGLAGAVEQYF.

This clonotype showed up many times. The chain combines TRBV12-3 or TRBV12-4 with TRBJ1-6; tentatively, D is TRBD1 (6 bases). This CDR3 spans 15 amino acids. V was clipped by 3 bases and J by 8 bases, with 14 bases between them. In DNA, the CDR3 is TGTGCCAGCAGTTTTAGCGGGGGGCTATATTCACCCCTCCACTTT. Protein sequence: CASSFSGGLYSPLHF.

This clonotype occurred many times. J is TRBJ1-1 and V is TRBV7-9; the D is unclear. The CDR3 runs 12 residues. The germline V gene has CDR1 SEHNR and CDR2 FQNEAQ (reference sequence). Trimming left V 8 bases short and J 2 bases short, with 9 bases between. The CDR3 loop is CASFAFNTEAFF. CDR3 DNA sequence: TGTGCCAGCTTTGCCTTTAACACTGAAGCTTTCTTT.

At least ten counts were recorded for this clonotype. The chain recombines TRBV6-6 with TRBJ1-5, with D unresolved. The CDR3 runs 13 residues. The germline gives CDR1 MNHNY, CDR2 SVGAGI (reference sequence). V lost 6 bases to trimming and J lost 0 bases, with 6 bases between them. This chain's CDR3 is CASSQNSNQPQHF. The DNA for the CDR3 is TGTGCCAGCAGCCAAAATAGCAATCAGCCCCAGCATTTT.

This clonotype came up many times. This chain connects TRBV5-1 to TRBJ2-2, with 9 bases matching TRBD1. V gave up 0 bases and J gave up 4 bases; unmatched junction bases: 4. In germline, CDR1 is SGHRS, CDR2 YFSETQ. This CDR3 contains 16 residues. The CDR3 bases are TGCGCCAGCAGCTTGGACGGGACAGGGAGCACCGGGGAGCTGTTTTTT. Amino acid sequence: CASSLDGTGSTGELFF.

To note about this clonotype: This may arise from a read error, as a much more abundant clone is one base away. This chain joins TRBV2 and TRBJ1-5; D possibly corresponds to TRBD1 (6 bases). The V gene lost 7 bases and the J gene lost 3 bases, with 13 bases spanning the gap. This CDR3 is 14 amino acids long. Germline CDR1 SNHLY, CDR2 FYNNEI. CDR3 amino acids: CASTRTVNNQPQHF. In nucleotides, the CDR3 is TGTGCCAGCACCCGGACAGTGAACAATCAGCCCCAGCATTTT.

This clonotype came up a few times. V usage is TRBV2 and J usage is TRBJ1-6; no clear D. Trimming left V 8 bases short and J 2 bases short, with 13 bases between. The germline gives CDR1 SNHLY, CDR2 FYNNEI. The CDR3 is 15 amino acids. The CDR3 loop is CASSKEGAYNSPLHF. The CDR3 coding sequence is TGTGCCAGCTCTAAGGAGGGAGCCTATAATTCACCCCTCCACTTT.

This clonotype came up a few times. The chain recombines TRBV28 with TRBJ2-5; 7 bases fit TRBD2. The germline CDR1 and CDR2 sequences are MDHEN and SYDVKM. CDR3 length equals 14 residues. Trimming at V came to 6 bases and at J to 7 bases, leaving 11 bases not matched to a gene. The CDR3 is CASRGGMKEGTQYF. CDR3 coding DNA: TGTGCCAGCAGGGGGGGGATGAAGGAGGGGACCCAGTACTTC.

This clonotype turned up a few times. The chain's CDR3 is CASSVPGLELDTQYF. DNA of the CDR3: TGTGCCAGCAGTGTACCGGGACTAGAACTAGATACGCAGTATTTT. The chain recombines TRBV12-3 or TRBV12-4 with TRBJ2-3; 8 bases fit TRBD2. V trimming: 5 bases; J trimming: 5 bases; junction bases outside the gene matches: 9. The CDR3 is 15 residues long.

The sample holds many counts of this clonotype. This chain links TRBV28 with TRBJ2-7; D remains unclear. This CDR3 region has 14 residues. Germline values: CDR1 MDHEN, CDR2 SYDVKM. V lost 1 base and J lost 2, with 9 bases in between. The CDR3 here is CASSLFGGAYEQYF. The DNA of the CDR3 is TGTGCCAGCAGTTTATTTGGCGGAGCCTACGAGCAGTACTTC.

This clonotype was counted at least ten times. The genes are TRBV29-1 and TRBJ2-3; D possibly matches TRBD1 or TRBD2 (6 bases each). The CDR3 runs 14 residues. Germline CDR1 and CDR2: SQVTM and ANQGSEA. Trimming took 5 bases from V and 4 from J, leaving 16 bases between them. Here the CDR3 reads CSVLPRRGSDTQYF. CDR3 DNA: TGCAGCGTTTTGCCCCGGAGGGGGTCAGATACGCAGTATTTT.

This clonotype was counted between two and nine times. The V and J genes are TRBV29-1 and TRBJ1-2; no clear D gene. The V and J ends lost 4 bases and 2 bases respectively, with 8 bases between them. Germline assignment: CDR1 SQVTM and CDR2 ANQGSEA. There are 12 residues in the CDR3. CDR3 protein: CSVGSQNYGYTF. The CDR3 nucleotides are TGCAGCGTTGGGTCACAGAACTATGGCTACACCTTC. Complete variable domain (other parts from reference TRBV29-1 and TRBJ1-2): SAVISQKPSRDICQRGTSLTIQCQVDSQVTMMFWYRQQPGQSLTLIATANQGSEATYESGFVIDKFPISRPNLTFSTLTVSNMSPEDSSIYLCSVGSQNYGYTFGSGTRLTVV.

The rearrangement joins TRBV18 to TRBJ2-1; 8 bases line up with TRBD1. J gave up 8 bases and V 3 bases, and 0 bases lay outside the gene matches. The length of the CDR3 is 12 residues. The germline V gene has CDR1 KGHSH and CDR2 LQKENI. CDR3 region: CASSPTGDEQFF. The CDR3 DNA sequence: TGTGCCAGCTCACCGACAGGGGATGAGCAGTTCTTC. The full variable domain, with the rest looked up from reference TRBV18 and TRBJ2-1, is NAGVMQNPRHLVRRRGQEARLRCSPMKGHSHVYWYRQLPEEGLKFMVYLQKENIIDESGMPKERFSAEFPKEGPSILRIQQVVRGDSAAYFCASSPTGDEQFFGPGTRLTVL.

This clonotype occurred a few times. The J gene is TRBJ2-2, the V gene TRBV6-4; 7 nucleotides line up with TRBD1. Trimming at V came to 5 bases and at J to 1 base, leaving 4 bases not matched to a gene. Per germline, CDR1 MRHNA and CDR2 SNTAGT. The CDR3 length is 15 residues. The CDR3 is CASSRDSLNTGELFF. The CDR3 DNA reads as TGTGCCAGCAGTCGGGACAGCTTGAACACCGGGGAGCTGTTTTTT.

This clonotype was observed a handful of times. The J gene is TRBJ2-5, the V gene TRBV15, with D unresolved. CDR1 is LNHNV and CDR2 is YYDKDF in the germline V gene (reference sequence). The CDR3 sequence is 16 residues long. Trimming shortened V by 0 bases and J by 3 bases, and 14 bases separated the two germline ends. CDR3 bases: TGTGCCACCAGCAGAGATCGCTCAGGATCAGAAGAGACCCAGTACTTC. Residues: CATSRDRSGSEETQYF.

This clonotype appeared many times. V gene TRBV20-1 combines with J gene TRBJ1-1; D perhaps matches TRBD1 (6 bases). Germline V lookup: CDR1 DFQATT, CDR2 SNEGSKA (reference sequence). The V end lost 0 bases, the J end lost 0 bases, and 8 bases lay between the germline ends. The CDR3 runs to 14 residues. The CDR3 spells CSARDGQMNTEAFF. In DNA, the CDR3 is TGCAGTGCTAGAGATGGACAGATGAACACTGAAGCTTTCTTT.